This T cell receptor beta chain was observed in a study of blood T cell repertoires in COVID-19. Across the whole study: Nucleic acid was either cDNA or gDNA, and it came from T cells, B-cell-depleted T cells, or PBMCs.

V lost 4 bases to trimming and J lost 7 bases, with 25 bases between them. The CDR3 spans 17 residues. Per germline, CDR1 MDHEN and CDR2 SYDVKM. Those enrolled, adults aged roughly 18 to 89 years, came from around 25 US areas. Clinical history reported by participants formed the basis on which cohorts were assigned. Resolution of symptoms, clearance, or two negative PCRs was present in recovered Cohort 3 donors. TCRdb keeps only in-frame clones here, not all; method: immunoSEQ multiplex PCR. There are around 290,000 clones in the sample; approximately 92% occur only once, and 0.9% to 1.2% lies in the top ten.

This clonotype was obtained from a woman between 25 and 40 years old who had recovered from COVID-19. Sequences were obtained from PBMCs or T cells enriched from blood (not recorded which). V and J are TRBV28 and TRBJ2-5; D is ambiguous. The CDR3 here is CASSSFSIPASSGTQYF. The CDR3 DNA sequence: TGTGCCAGCAGTTCATTTTCAATACCCGCATCTTCCGGGACCCAGTACTTC.